This TCR beta chain was sequenced in a study of regulatory T cells in long-lasting Graves disease. Sample time point: newly diagnosed GD, antithyroid drugs for less than 3 months. With RNA extracted from PBMCs as input, the TCR library was made. Study-level findings and limits: Newly diagnosed patients shared about a thousand public clonotypes; persistent patients shared a few thousand.

Building of the TCR beta libraries involved iRepertoire HTBI primers and Arm-PCR of CDR3 regions. One entry per CDR3 protein results from TCRdb running MiXCR on the multiplex PCR reads. The profile shows roughly 420,000 distinct CDR3 sequences, about a sixth of them singletons. In the case of this clonotype: Its specificity is unknown.

These sequences were also reported in another study, on T cells in Graves' hyperthyroidism and ophthalmopathy. As that report states: First-round RT-PCR targeting the TCR CDR3 was performed with the HTBI primer set. Most thyroid clonotypes that were expanded above 0.001 also turned up in blood.

The TCR sequence derives from a woman under 30 with Graves disease. This material consisted of peripheral blood mononuclear cells (PBMCs), taken at new diagnosis, from a patient treated with antithyroid drugs.

The CDR3 protein is CATSSYNSPLHF. The CDR3 DNA sequence: TGTGCCACGAGCTCCTATAATTCACCCCTCCACTTT. This chain connects TRBV3-1 to TRBJ1-6; D uncertain. CDR1 LGHDT and CDR2 YNNKEL come from the germline V gene (reference sequence). Trimming removed 10 bases from V and 0 bases from J, with 4 bases in between. The CDR3 length is 12 residues.